Listed here are 17 T cell receptor beta chains from one sample, sequenced in a study of blood T cells in healthy people across ages. Sample-barcoded 5' priming and a J-beta primer mix drove a second PCR of about 6 to 11 cycles. TCRdb fed the 5' RACE reads into MiXCR, producing one record per CDR3 protein. The sample includes roughly 730,000 distinct CDR3 sequences, roughly 50% of them seen just once. The specimen sequenced was blood. The receptors derive from a man between 35 and 55 years old in good health.

V and J are TRBV12-3 or TRBV12-4 and TRBJ1-1, with TRBD1 identical over 10 bases. This CDR3 is built from 14 residues. J lost 5 bases, V lost 5 bases, and 5 bases had no gene match. The CDR3 DNA follows: TGTGCCAGCAGTACCGGGGACAGGGGAACTGAAGCTTTCTTT. Amino acid sequence: CASSTGDRGTEAFF.

This rearrangement joins TRBV12-3 or TRBV12-4 to TRBJ2-3; D gene ambiguous. With 6 bases removed from V and 1 base from J, the gap between germline ends came to 20 bases. This CDR3 region has 17 residues. In DNA form, the CDR3 reads TGTGCCAGCAGCATGGCACAGACCGACTCCCGCACAGATACGCAGTATTTT. Its translation: CASSMAQTDSRTDTQYF.

This clonotype was found a few times. This rearrangement joins TRBV7-2 to TRBJ2-6; D not resolved. The CDR3 loop spans 16 amino acids. The germline V gene has CDR1 SGHTA and CDR2 FQGNSA. V was clipped by 1 base and J by 1 base, with 8 bases between them. The CDR3 region is CASSLDIRSGANVLTF. The CDR3 nucleotides are TGTGCCAGCAGCTTAGATATTAGATCTGGGGCCAACGTCCTGACTTTC.

The chain has TRBV20-1 and TRBJ2-2, with D possibly being TRBD2 (6 bases). The CDR3 loop spans 13 amino acids. Deletions cut 5 bases from V and 5 bases from J, with 12 bases between. Germline-derived CDR1 and CDR2 are DFQATT and SNEGSKA (reference sequence). Here the CDR3 DNA reads TGCAGTGCTCTACTACTAGCAACCGGGGAGCTGTTTTTT. Protein: CSALLLATGELFF.

This clonotype has a single count. The chain links TRBV29-1 to TRBJ1-2, with D unresolved. Germline CDR1 is SQVTM and CDR2 is ANQGSEA. V was trimmed by 6 bases and J by 0 bases, leaving 8 bases between them. The CDR3 contains 12 residues. The CDR3 nucleotides are TGCAGCGTCGGAGTAGCTAACTATGGCTACACCTTC. It encodes CSVGVANYGYTF.

V gene TRBV7-3 combines with J gene TRBJ1-2; the D is unclear. The CDR3 has 14 residues. V lost 1 base, J lost 5 bases, and 11 bases lay in between. The germline V gene encodes CDR1 SGHTA and CDR2 FQGTGA. As DNA, the CDR3 is TGTGCCAGCAGCTTAAAACACAGCTGTTATGGCTACACCTTC. Translated: CASSLKHSCYGYTF.

This clonotype was seen a few times. V and J are TRBV7-3 and TRBJ2-1, with D perhaps TRBD1 (6 bases). CDR3 length: 13 amino acids. Deletions cut 3 bases from V and 5 bases from J, with 8 bases between. Germline loops: CDR1 SGHTA, CDR2 FQGTGA. CDR3: CASSLTGHNEQFF. The CDR3 nucleotides read TGTGCCAGCAGCTTGACAGGTCACAATGAGCAGTTCTTC.

The chain joins TRBV6-1 to TRBJ2-1; D is possibly TRBD2 (7 bases). Trimming stripped 1 base from V and 4 bases from J, with 11 bases between. The CDR3 is 15 amino acids. The germline gives CDR1 MNHNS, CDR2 SASEGT. CDR3 residues: CASSEVGGGYNEQFF. DNA for the CDR3: TGTGCCAGCAGTGAAGTGGGAGGGGGGTACAATGAGCAGTTCTTC.

This chain joins TRBV29-1 and TRBJ2-7; no firm D call. Germline V CDR1 and CDR2: SQVTM, ANQGSEA. The CDR3 length is 12 residues. V was shortened by 4 bases and J by 2 bases, with 9 bases between the two germline ends. The CDR3 bases are TGCAGCGTTGGACCGTCTACCTACGAGCAGTACTTC. Protein: CSVGPSTYEQYF.

This sequence joins TRBV20-1 and TRBJ2-1; the D call may be TRBD1 or TRBD2 (7 bases each). Germline V CDR1 and CDR2: DFQATT, SNEGSKA (reference sequence). This CDR3 is 14 amino acids long. V gave up 6 bases and J gave up 3 bases, with 15 bases separating them. The CDR3, as DNA: TGCAGTGCCGGGGGGACAGTACTCTACAATGAGCAGTTCTTC. Its protein is CSAGGTVLYNEQFF.

This chain connects TRBV28 to TRBJ2-1; tentatively, D is TRBD2 (6 bases). CDR3 length: 17 amino acids. Germline V gene sequence: CDR1 MDHEN, CDR2 SYDVKM. V was shortened by 7 bases and J by 8 bases, with 27 bases between the two germline ends. For the CDR3, the DNA is TGTGCCAGCATCAAACAGTGGGCTAGCGAGAGTCTTCATGAGCAGTTCTTC. It specifies CASIKQWASESLHEQFF.

This chain joins TRBV6-1 and TRBJ2-2; 7 bases map to TRBD1. The V and J ends lost 4 bases and 10 bases, in that order; junction bases with no gene match: 15. The germline V gene has CDR1 MNHNS and CDR2 SASEGT. The CDR3 totals 16 residues. Here the CDR3 reads CASSVSTTGARLELFF. Written as DNA, the CDR3 is TGTGCCAGCAGTGTTTCTACCACAGGGGCCCGCTTGGAGCTGTTTTTT.

The rearrangement links TRBV7-9 to TRBJ2-4, with 8 bases lining up with TRBD2. V lost 5 bases and J lost 0; bases outside the gene matches: 6. CDR3 length: 16 amino acids. Looked up from germline, CDR1 is SEHNR and CDR2 is FQNEAQ (reference sequence). The CDR3 region is CASSARGGEAKNIQYF. The DNA of the CDR3 is TGTGCCAGCAGCGCCCGGGGGGGAGAAGCCAAAAACATTCAGTACTTC.

This chain links TRBV6-6 with TRBJ1-6, with D maybe TRBD1 (5 bases). The CDR3 contains 14 residues. V was clipped by 2 bases and J by 8 bases, with 10 bases between them. Looked up from germline, CDR1 is MNHNY and CDR2 is SVGAGI (reference sequence). CDR3 region: CASSYQGRDSPLHF. The CDR3 DNA reads TGTGCCAGCAGTTACCAGGGACGTGATTCACCCCTCCACTTT.

V gene TRBV6-1 combines with J gene TRBJ2-1, with 8 bases that match TRBD2. This CDR3 region has 14 residues. The V and J ends lost 5 bases and 8 bases, in that order; junction bases with no gene match: 8. Germline lookup yields CDR1 MNHNS and CDR2 SASEGT. This CDR3 is CASSPGTRGYEQFF. The CDR3 DNA sequence: TGTGCCAGCAGTCCCGGGACTAGAGGTTATGAGCAGTTCTTC.

This clonotype was picked up a small number of times. The chain carries TRBV6-5 and TRBJ2-5; D perhaps matches TRBD1 (6 bases). CDR1 MNHEY and CDR2 SVGAGI come from the germline V gene. V was cut by 5 bases and J by 3 bases, with 13 bases left in between. The CDR3 extends over 14 amino acids. CDR3 DNA sequence: TGTGCCAGCAGTCACAGGGTGACTAAAGAGACCCAGTACTTC. Translated, it gives CASSHRVTKETQYF.

In the case of this clonotype: Germline and junction disagree at one end, which may indicate a read error. This rearrangement joins TRBV4-1 to TRBJ2-2; D might be TRBD1 (5 bases). Germline V CDR1 and CDR2: MGHRA, YSYEKL. This CDR3 contains 15 residues. The CDR3 nucleotides read TGCGCCGGCAGCCAAGGTGGGGCCGGGACCGGGGAGCTGTTTTTT. It is translated as CAGSQGGAGTGELFF.